The 16 T cell receptor beta chains given below trace back to one sample, sequenced in a study of T cells in Graves' hyperthyroidism and ophthalmopathy. Amplified TCR beta CDR3 regions derived from RNA transcripts. Using the HTBI primer set, a first-round RT-PCR was run on the TCR CDR3. TCRdb ran MiXCR on the multiplex PCR reads and lists one entry per CDR3 protein. This sample has under 250,000 distinct CDR3 sequences, with 17% found just once. Specimen: blood. The source of these receptors is a man aged 45 to 65 with Graves' hyperthyroidism.

This clonotype was recorded many times. V gene TRBV12-5 combines with J gene TRBJ2-3; 10 nucleotides line up with TRBD2. V dropped 5 bases and J dropped 1; count of bases not matched to a gene: 6. Per germline, CDR1 LGHNT and CDR2 FRNRAP. The length of the CDR3 is 16 residues. The CDR3 nucleotides read TGTGCTAGTGGTCCAACCGGGACTAGCGGCACAGATACGCAGTATTTT. This gives the protein CASGPTGTSGTDTQYF.

This clonotype was observed once. The J gene is TRBJ1-1, the V gene TRBV27; no definite D call. CDR3 length: 11 residues. V was cut by 8 bases and J by 4 bases, with 8 bases left in between. Germline CDR1 is MNHEY and CDR2 is SMNVEV (reference sequence). CDR3 DNA sequence: TGTGCCAGCTCCAAGGGCACTGAAGCTTTCTTT. This translates into CASSKGTEAFF.

This clonotype was recorded at least ten times. The chain employs TRBV5-1 and TRBJ1-1; 7 bases line up with TRBD1. Germline assignment: CDR1 SGHRS and CDR2 YFSETQ. The CDR3 runs 14 residues. Trimming took 2 bases from V and 3 from J; bases not matched to a gene: 4. The CDR3 loop reads CASSFAGGDTEAFF. In DNA, the CDR3 is TGCGCCAGCAGCTTTGCAGGGGGGGACACTGAAGCTTTCTTT.

This clonotype was counted only a few times. The V call is TRBV15, the J call TRBJ2-5, with TRBD2 as a possible D gene (6 bases). The germline V and J ends were trimmed by 1 base and 4 bases, with 13 bases remaining between them. Germline assignment: CDR1 LNHNV and CDR2 YYDKDF (reference sequence). The CDR3 is 15 amino acids. This CDR3 reads CATSRGLVGLETQYF. CDR3 coding DNA: TGTGCCACCAGCAGAGGACTAGTGGGCCTAGAGACCCAGTACTTC.

This clonotype came up many times. The chain is built from TRBV12-3 or TRBV12-4 and TRBJ2-7; 9 bases agree with TRBD1. V dropped 6 bases and J dropped 0; count of bases not matched to a gene: 12. CDR3 size: 17 residues. The CDR3 DNA is TGTGCCAGCAGCTCATCACCCACAGGGGGCGGCTCCTACGAGCAGTACTTC. This codes for CASSSSPTGGGSYEQYF.

This clonotype was seen only a few times. V usage is TRBV12-3 or TRBV12-4 and J usage is TRBJ2-7; 11 nucleotides line up with TRBD2. The CDR3 consists of 15 residues. The V and J ends lost 2 bases and 3 bases, in that order; junction bases with no gene match: 3. In DNA form, the CDR3 reads TGTGCCAGCAGTTTACTAGCGGGAGGCAACTACGAGCAGTACTTC. It translates to CASSLLAGGNYEQYF.

The chain joins TRBV9 to TRBJ2-7; D is undetermined. Germline values: CDR1 SGDLS, CDR2 YYNGEE. CDR3 size: 13 residues. The V end was cut by 4 bases, the J end by 7 bases, with 15 bases between. Here the CDR3 DNA reads TGTGCCAGCAGCCGGGCCACTGACGAAGAGCAGTACTTC. As protein: CASSRATDEEQYF. Combining the CDR3 with reference TRBV9 and TRBJ2-7 gives the whole variable domain DSGVTQTPKHLITATGQRVTLRCSPRSGDLSVYWYQQSLDQGLQFLIQYYNGEERAKGNILERFSAQQFPDLHSELNLSSLELGDSALYFCASSRATDEEQYFGPGTRLTVT.

The chain is built from TRBV6-2 or TRBV6-3 and TRBJ2-3; 9 bases match TRBD2. The CDR3 has 15 residues. The V gene end was trimmed by 9 bases and the J gene end by 4 bases; junction bases not matched to a gene: 11. CDR1 and CDR2 from the germline V gene are MNHEY and SVGEGT. CDR3 region: CASSQAGGQADTQYF. The CDR3 DNA reads TGTGCCAGTAGTCAGGCGGGAGGGCAAGCAGATACGCAGTATTTT.

The chain is built from TRBV28 and TRBJ1-5; D gene uncertain. Trimming shortened V by 2 bases and J by 2 bases, and 7 bases separated the two germline ends. From germline, CDR1 is MDHEN and CDR2 SYDVKM. The length of the CDR3 is 14 residues. Here the CDR3 DNA reads TGTGCCAGCAGTTTAAACAGCGGCAATCAGCCCCAGCATTTT. Its translation: CASSLNSGNQPQHF.

This CDR3 is CASSPSRQGLDGYTF. For the CDR3, the DNA is TGTGCCAGCTCACCAAGTCGGCAGGGTTTAGATGGCTACACCTTC. The chain joins TRBV18 to TRBJ1-2; D is perhaps TRBD1 (5 bases). Trimming cost V 2 bases and J 6 bases, with 16 bases left between them. Germline CDR1 is KGHSH and CDR2 is LQKENI. The CDR3 extends over 15 amino acids.

This clonotype was seen ten or more times. The chain couples TRBV12-3 or TRBV12-4 to TRBJ2-5; D gene unclear. The CDR3 spans 12 residues. Between the trimmed V and J ends, which lost 5 bases and 5 bases, there was a span of 9 bases. CDR3 bases: TGTGCCAGCAGTAATCGAGTGGAGACCCAGTACTTC. Amino acid sequence: CASSNRVETQYF.

Regarding this clonotype: A much more abundant neighbour one base away suggests this may be a read error. The chain is built from TRBV5-1 and TRBJ2-2; D assignment may be TRBD1 or TRBD2 (5 bases each). Trimming shortened V by 9 bases and J by 4 bases, and 13 bases separated the two germline ends. The germline V gene encodes CDR1 SGHRS and CDR2 YFSETQ. CDR3 length equals 13 residues. The CDR3 coding sequence is TGCGCCACCAAAGGGACCAGCACCGGGGAGCTGTTTTTT. This translates into CATKGTSTGELFF. The whole variable domain, remainder taken from reference TRBV5-1 and TRBJ2-2, is KAGVTQTPRYLIKTRGQQVTLSCSPISGHRSVSWYQQTPGQGLQFLFEYFSETQRNKGNFPGRFSGRQFSNSRSEMNVSTLELGDSALYLCATKGTSTGELFFGEGSRLTVL.

The V and J genes are TRBV7-2 and TRBJ2-7, with D hard to call. The CDR3 runs 13 residues. The V gene's germline CDR1 is SGHTA and CDR2 FQGNSA. CDR3 residues: CADAIGPSREQYF. The CDR3 bases are TGTGCGGACGCAATCGGCCCCTCTCGCGAGCAGTACTTC.

CDR3 nucleotides: TGTGCCAGCAGCTGGGCCTTGGGGAGGGGAGGGAATGAGCAGTTCTTC. Translated: CASSWALGRGGNEQFF. V is TRBV7-8 and J is TRBJ2-1, with 7 bases fitting TRBD2. V shed 4 bases and J 7 bases; nucleotides not matched to a gene: 13. This CDR3 region has 16 residues. CDR1 is SGHVS and CDR2 is FQNEAQ in the germline V gene.

On this clonotype itself: A read error may account for a junction end that differs from germline. The V gene is TRBV28, the J gene TRBJ2-1; weak D call: TRBD2 (6 bases). Germline V CDR1 and CDR2: MDHEN, SYDVKM. The CDR3 length is 16 residues. CDR3 sequence reads: CASSLMGGSSYNERFF. The CDR3 DNA reads as TGTGCCAGCAGCCTAATGGGGGGAAGCTCCTACAATGAGCGGTTCTTC.

This clonotype was detected ten times or more. V is TRBV6-1 and J is TRBJ1-2; 8 bases are a match to TRBD1. The CDR3 totals 13 residues. After removal of 1 base from V and 9 bases from J, the junction contained 4 bases not matched to a gene. Germline CDR1 and CDR2: MNHNS and SASEGT. This CDR3 reads CASSEGQGSRYTF. The CDR3, as DNA: TGTGCCAGCAGTGAAGGACAGGGGAGTCGCTACACCTTC.